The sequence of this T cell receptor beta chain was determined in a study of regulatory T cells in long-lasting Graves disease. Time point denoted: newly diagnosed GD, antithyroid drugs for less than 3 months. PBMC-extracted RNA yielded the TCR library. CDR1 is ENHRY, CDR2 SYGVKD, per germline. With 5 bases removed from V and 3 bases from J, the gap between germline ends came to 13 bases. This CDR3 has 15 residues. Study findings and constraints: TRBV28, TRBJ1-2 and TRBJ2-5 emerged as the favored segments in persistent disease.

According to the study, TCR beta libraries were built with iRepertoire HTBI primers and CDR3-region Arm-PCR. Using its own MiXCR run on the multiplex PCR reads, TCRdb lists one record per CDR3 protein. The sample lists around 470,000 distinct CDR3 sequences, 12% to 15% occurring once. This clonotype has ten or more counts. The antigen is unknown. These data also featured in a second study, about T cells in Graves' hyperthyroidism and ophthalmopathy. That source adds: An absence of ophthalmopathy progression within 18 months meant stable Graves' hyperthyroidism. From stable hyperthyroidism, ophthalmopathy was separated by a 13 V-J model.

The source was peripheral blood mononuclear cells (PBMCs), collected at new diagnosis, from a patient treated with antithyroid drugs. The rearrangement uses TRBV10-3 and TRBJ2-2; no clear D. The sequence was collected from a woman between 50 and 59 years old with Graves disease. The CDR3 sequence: CAISTFTQDTGELFF. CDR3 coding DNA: TGTGCCATCAGTACCTTCACCCAGGACACCGGGGAGCTGTTTTTT.